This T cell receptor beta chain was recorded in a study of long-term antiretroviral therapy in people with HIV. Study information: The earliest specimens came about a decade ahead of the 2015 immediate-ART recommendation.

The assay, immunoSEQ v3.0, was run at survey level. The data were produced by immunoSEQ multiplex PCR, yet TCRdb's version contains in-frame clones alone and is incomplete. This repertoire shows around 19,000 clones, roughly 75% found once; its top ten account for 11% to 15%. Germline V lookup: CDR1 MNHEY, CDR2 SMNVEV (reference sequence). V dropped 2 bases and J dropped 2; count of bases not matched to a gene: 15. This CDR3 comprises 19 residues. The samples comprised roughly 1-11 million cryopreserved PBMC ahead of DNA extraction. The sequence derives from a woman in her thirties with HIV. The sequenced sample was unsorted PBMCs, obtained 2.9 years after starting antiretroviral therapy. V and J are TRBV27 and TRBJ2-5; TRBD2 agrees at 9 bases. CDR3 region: CASSLRGGLAGISQETQYF. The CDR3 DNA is TGTGCCAGCAGTTTAAGAGGCGGCCTAGCGGGGATCTCACAAGAGACCCAGTACTTC.